These 12 T cell receptor beta chains share one sample of origin, sequenced in a study of shared clonotypes between healthy human individuals (dated by TCRdb to the early 2020s). CD8 naive samples were obtained by positive selection for CCR7 among CD45RO-negative cells, yielding a CD45RA+CCR7+ population from which TemRA cells were excluded. The protocol used for the library was the immunoSEQ multiplex PCR assay. The table comes from immuneACCESS by way of TCRdb, which keeps in-frame sequences with V and J called. Part of the clones is missing from these tables; in studies checked, under half for an unresolved V gene and the rest for unknown reasons. Counted in this sample were more than 2 million clones; 85% to 95% of them appeared once. The top ten hold approximately 1.6% of the sample. The material sequenced was naive CD8+ T cells from PBMCs. The cell subset or site label, read with the paper, signifies: CD45RA+CCR7+. Source of these receptors: a man between 18 and 35 years old in good health. Some clones in this sample may be carry-over from other donors' samples.

The V gene is TRBV2, the J gene TRBJ2-7; 9 bases line up with TRBD1. V trimming: 0 bases; J trimming: 4 bases; junction bases outside the gene matches: 7. Germline values: CDR1 SNHLY, CDR2 FYNNEI. The CDR3 covers 16 residues. Written as DNA, the CDR3 is TGTGCCAGCAGTGAAGCGCTCGGGACAGGGACTTACGAGCAGTACTTC. Translated, it gives CASSEALGTGTYEQYF.

This chain joins TRBV27 and TRBJ2-7, with 7 bases matching TRBD2. The CDR3 length is 15 residues. Germline values: CDR1 MNHEY, CDR2 SMNVEV (reference sequence). Germline trimming cut 4 bases from V and 0 bases from J; bases unmatched to any gene: 6. DNA of the CDR3: TGTGCCAGCAGTTCGAGCGGGAAGAGCTCCTACGAGCAGTACTTC. Translating it yields CASSSSGKSSYEQYF.

The chain couples TRBV4-1 to TRBJ1-1; 7 positions match TRBD1. Germline CDR1 is MGHRA and CDR2 is YSYEKL. This CDR3 spans 16 amino acids. The trim removed 0 bases at V and 4 bases at J, leaving 8 bases unmatched. CDR3 coding DNA: TGCGCCAGCAGCCAAGACCCACAGGGGCGGGGCACTGAAGCTTTCTTT. Translation: CASSQDPQGRGTEAFF.

V and J are TRBV7-2 and TRBJ2-2, with a weak D call TRBD2 (5 bases). Trimming pared 5 bases from V and 8 bases from J, leaving 12 bases between. Germline V gene sequence: CDR1 SGHTA, CDR2 FQGNSA. The CDR3 length is 13 residues. In nucleotides, the CDR3 is TGTGCCAGCAGCCCCGGGATGACGGGGGAGCTGTTTTTT. It is translated as CASSPGMTGELFF.

The chain recombines TRBV4-3 with TRBJ1-4; TRBD1 aligns across 7 bases. The CDR3 has 18 amino acids. Trimming cost V 0 bases and J 1 base; bases outside gene matches: 8. Germline lookup yields CDR1 LGHNA and CDR2 YSLEER. The CDR3 region is CASSQDLSGGETNEKLFF. The CDR3 nucleotides are TGCGCCAGCAGCCAAGATTTGTCAGGGGGGGAAACTAATGAAAAACTGTTTTTT.

The chain employs TRBV27 and TRBJ2-1, with 7 nucleotides matching TRBD2. This CDR3 region has 15 residues. The germline V gene encodes CDR1 MNHEY and CDR2 SMNVEV (reference sequence). J was trimmed by 2 bases and V by 5 bases; bases with no gene match: 6. CDR3: CASSPGLNPYNEQFF. The CDR3 DNA is TGTGCCAGCAGTCCGGGACTAAACCCCTACAATGAGCAGTTCTTC.

V and J are TRBV30 and TRBJ1-2; 7 bases align to TRBD1. The CDR3 totals 16 residues. The V gene end was trimmed by 2 bases and the J gene end by 1 base; junction bases not matched to a gene: 10. Germline-derived CDR1 and CDR2 are GTSNPN and SVGIG (reference sequence). Here the CDR3 DNA reads TGTGCCTGGAGTCTAACGGACAGGACGAATAACTATGGCTACACCTTC. It yields the protein CAWSLTDRTNNYGYTF.

V is TRBV4-3 and J is TRBJ2-7; 8 bases align to TRBD1. The CDR3 loop spans 15 amino acids. V gave up 1 base and J gave up 4 bases; unmatched junction bases: 6. CDR1 is LGHNA, CDR2 YSLEER, per germline. The CDR3, as DNA: TGCGCCAGCAGCCAAGGGGACAGGTGGGGTTACGAGCAGTACTTC. Translating gives CASSQGDRWGYEQYF.

With respect to this clone: The same CDR3 arises from other DNA sequences in this sample as well. CDR3 nucleotide sequence: TGTGCCAGCAGTTACTCGAGGGGGCGGAACACTGAAGCTTTCTTT. Translated: CASSYSRGRNTEAFF. V usage is TRBV6-5 and J usage is TRBJ1-1; 7 bases map to TRBD1. This CDR3 spans 15 amino acids. CDR1 is MNHEY and CDR2 is SVGAGI in the germline V gene. V lost 0 bases, J lost 1 base, and 2 bases stayed unmatched.

This rearrangement joins TRBV5-6 to TRBJ1-5; D perhaps matches TRBD1 (5 bases). V was cut by 0 bases and J by 3 bases, with 13 bases left in between. The CDR3 runs 16 residues. The germline gives CDR1 SGHDT, CDR2 YYEEEE. The CDR3 nucleotides read TGTGCCAGCAGCTTGGGTTGGGGCGGCCCCAATCAGCCCCAGCATTTT. Its protein is CASSLGWGGPNQPQHF.

This clone was observed once. The chain recombines TRBV11-2 with TRBJ2-2; perhaps TRBD1 as D (5 bases). This CDR3 region has 16 residues. Germline CDR1 SGHAT, CDR2 FQNNGV. V lost 1 base and J lost 7, with 16 bases in between. DNA for the CDR3: TGTGCCAGCAGCTTAGGTGGCCAAGGGGCTGGCGGGGAGCTGTTTTTT. As protein: CASSLGGQGAGGELFF. The full variable domain, rest sourced from reference TRBV11-2 and TRBJ2-2, is EAGVAQSPRYKIIEKRQSVAFWCNPISGHATLYWYQQILGQGPKLLIQFQNNGVVDDSQLPKDRFSAERLKGVDSTLKIQPAKLEDSAVYLCASSLGGQGAGGELFFGEGSRLTVL.

This chain links TRBV2 with TRBJ2-7, with TRBD1 matching 9 bases. J gave up 3 bases and V 7 bases, and 13 bases lay outside the gene matches. The CDR3 is 16 residues long. The germline gives CDR1 SNHLY, CDR2 FYNNEI. As DNA, the CDR3 is TGTGCCAGCACTGAGACAGGACAGGGGTATAGCTACGAGCAGTACTTC. This sequence encodes CASTETGQGYSYEQYF.